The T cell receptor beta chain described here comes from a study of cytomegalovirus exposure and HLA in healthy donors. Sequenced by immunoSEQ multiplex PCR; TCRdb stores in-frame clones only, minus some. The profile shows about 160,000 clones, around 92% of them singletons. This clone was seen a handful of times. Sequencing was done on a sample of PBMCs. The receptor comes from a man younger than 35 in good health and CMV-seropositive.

CDR3 amino acids: CASSPSTSGSTDTQYF. As DNA, the CDR3 is TGTGCCAGCAGCCCCTCGACTAGCGGGAGTACAGATACGCAGTATTTT. The chain combines TRBV9 with TRBJ2-3, with 12 nucleotides matching TRBD2. After removal of 4 bases from V and 3 bases from J, the junction contained 6 bases not matched to a gene. This CDR3 is 16 amino acids long. Looked up from germline, CDR1 is SGDLS and CDR2 is YYNGEE.